The 10 T cell receptor beta chains presented below share a single source sample, sequenced in a study of T cell responses to AZD1222 COVID-19 vaccine. The method was immunoSEQ multiplex PCR; TCRdb's version includes in-frame clones alone and lacks a portion of them. In the table there are over 85,000 clones, approximately 89% of which are singletons. Sequenced here: peripheral blood, sampled 28 days after the second AZD1222 dose. The receptors here all came from an adult who received the AZD1222 COVID-19 vaccine.

The chain has TRBV6-2 or TRBV6-3 and TRBJ2-5; TRBD2 matches at 7 bases. V shed 4 bases, J shed 4 bases, and the junction held 6 bases outside the gene matches. The germline V gene has CDR1 MNHEY and CDR2 SVGEGT. CDR3 length equals 14 residues. The CDR3 region is CASSLRTRGETQYF. The CDR3 DNA reads as TGTGCCAGCAGTTTAAGGACTAGAGGAGAGACCCAGTACTTC.

The J gene is TRBJ2-2, the V gene TRBV30; D gene unclear. The CDR3 is made up of 14 amino acids. Trimming shortened V by 3 bases and J by 1 base, and 9 bases separated the two germline ends. The germline gives CDR1 GTSNPN, CDR2 SVGIG (reference sequence). This CDR3 reads CAWRKGGNTGELFF. CDR3 coding DNA: TGTGCCTGGAGAAAGGGTGGGAACACCGGGGAGCTGTTTTTT.

The chain joins TRBV19 to TRBJ1-3; D is perhaps TRBD1 (5 bases). V lost 11 bases and J lost 2, with 16 bases in between. The CDR3 loop spans 14 amino acids. Germline V gives CDR1 LNHDA, CDR2 SQIVND (reference sequence). CDR3 loop: CASGEGNPGNTIYF. The CDR3 bases are TGTGCCTCCGGGGAGGGGAATCCTGGAAACACCATATATTTT.

The chain carries TRBV2 and TRBJ2-7; D not certain. The V end was cut by 3 bases, the J end by 0 bases, with 9 bases between. The V gene's germline CDR1 is SNHLY and CDR2 FYNNEI. The CDR3 loop spans 14 amino acids. CDR3 in DNA: TGTGCCAGCAGTGACACATTCTTCTCCTACGAGCAGTACTTC. Its protein is CASSDTFFSYEQYF.

V usage is TRBV7-8 and J usage is TRBJ2-7; D is possibly TRBD1 or TRBD2 (5 bases each). The germline V gene has CDR1 SGHVS and CDR2 FQNEAQ. The CDR3 runs to 15 residues. Trimming removed 4 bases at V and 5 bases at J, with 18 bases between. The CDR3 region is CASSSPRDRSNEQYF. CDR3 DNA: TGTGCCAGCAGCTCCCCCAGGGACCGATCAAACGAGCAGTACTTC.

The rearrangement joins TRBV6-6 to TRBJ1-6; TRBD1 might be the D (6 bases). V lost 6 bases and J lost 5, with 17 bases in between. Germline V gene sequence: CDR1 MNHNY, CDR2 SVGAGI (reference sequence). The CDR3 covers 16 residues. The CDR3 coding sequence is TGTGCCAGCAGAGACAGGAAGGGCGTCGATAATTCACCCCTCCACTTT. This sequence encodes CASRDRKGVDNSPLHF.

V is TRBV12-3 or TRBV12-4 and J is TRBJ2-7, with D unresolved. The V end was cut by 5 bases, the J end by 3 bases, with 11 bases between. The CDR3 length is 13 residues. In DNA form, the CDR3 reads TGTGCCAGCAGTCATGAGGATCTCTACGAGCAGTACGTC. This codes for CASSHEDLYEQYV.

This clone was detected only once. The chain joins TRBV3-1 (or the pseudogene TRBV3-2) to TRBJ2-5; the match to TRBD2 covers 9 bases. CDR1 and CDR2 (germline): LGHDT, YNNKEL (reference sequence). V was clipped by 3 bases and J by 4 bases; unmatched bases: 3. The CDR3 spans 14 residues. Here the CDR3 reads CASSHFSGGETQYF. CDR3 in DNA: TGTGCCAGCAGCCATTTTAGCGGGGGAGAGACCCAGTACTTC.

The V call is TRBV6-5, the J call TRBJ2-1; TRBD2 matches 7 bases. V dropped 5 bases and J dropped 7; count of bases not matched to a gene: 2. CDR3 length equals 12 residues. Germline values: CDR1 MNHEY, CDR2 SVGAGI. The CDR3 DNA reads TGTGCCAGCAGTAGCGGGGTGAATGAGCAGTTCTTC. It yields the protein CASSSGVNEQFF.

This chain links TRBV19 with TRBJ1-6, with D maybe TRBD1 (5 bases). Trimming removed 6 bases at V and 3 bases at J, with 21 bases between. This CDR3 spans 18 amino acids. Germline CDR1 is LNHDA and CDR2 is SQIVND (reference sequence). The CDR3 nucleotides are TGTGCCAGTAGGTCGGGGATGGGGGTTATCGGCTATAATTCACCCCTCCACTTT. This translates into CASRSGMGVIGYNSPLHF.